This T cell receptor (beta chain) was sequenced during a study of blood T cell repertoires in COVID-19. Overall study: The United States, Italy and Spain provided the acute and convalescent COVID-19 samples. Sample material is recorded as cDNA or gDNA derived from T cells, B-cell-depleted T cells, or PBMCs.

The V and J ends lost 5 bases and 4 bases respectively, with 12 bases between them. There are 15 residues in the CDR3. Germline V gene sequence: CDR1 SGHAT, CDR2 FQNNGV. Original handling: Reference gene primer amplification in the assay estimated nucleated cell counts. Only in-frame clones appear in the TCRdb table, and some are missing; sequencing was by immunoSEQ multiplex PCR. V and J calls and clone size are those listed in that table; D and trimming were worked out from the DNA. The sample includes around 380,000 clones, approximately 80% of them seen just once. The source material was peripheral blood. The clonotype was recovered from a human donor with acute or convalescent COVID-19. The donor label of this sample is uncertain. The chain is built from TRBV11-2 and TRBJ2-6, with TRBD1 as a possible D gene (5 bases). CDR3 coding DNA: TGTGCCAGCAGCAAAGCAGGGTCCGGGGCCAACGTCCTGACTTTC. Its protein product is CASSKAGSGANVLTF.